Below, 23 T cell receptor beta chains from the same sample are listed, as sequenced in a study of T-cell reconstitution after alpha-beta-depleted transplantation in children. It was with unique molecular identifiers that the TCRbeta library was prepared. Via MiXCR, TCRdb re-called the PCR reads, giving one row per CDR3 protein. The sample consists of a few hundred thousand distinct CDR3 sequences, 10% of them appearing once. The input for sequencing was PBMCs, taken before TCRalphabeta/CD19-depleted stem cell transplant. The receptor source for this set is a boy younger than two with acute myeloid leukemia, due to receive a stem cell transplant.

The table lists this clonotype with many counts. The gene calls are TRBV15 and TRBJ2-5, with 10 positions matching TRBD2. The J segment lost 1 base and the V segment lost 3 bases, leaving 5 bases of the junction unmatched. Germline lookup yields CDR1 LNHNV and CDR2 YYDKDF (reference sequence). CDR3 length: 16 amino acids. The DNA of the CDR3 is TGTGCCACCAGCAGGAGAAGCGGGGGGGGCCAAGAGACCCAGTACTTC. Translating gives CATSRRSGGGQETQYF.

The chain combines TRBV19 with TRBJ2-1, with 10 bases fitting TRBD1. CDR3 size: 15 residues. V trimming: 4 bases; J trimming: 5 bases; junction bases outside the gene matches: 5. Per the germline V gene, CDR1 is LNHDA and CDR2 is SQIVND (reference sequence). The CDR3 region has the DNA TGTGCCAGTAGTAAGGACAGGGGGTCGAACAATGAGCAGTTCTTC. This gives the protein CASSKDRGSNNEQFF.

This clonotype was observed at least ten times. This chain joins TRBV12-3 or TRBV12-4 and TRBJ1-2, with TRBD1 identical over 10 bases. This CDR3 region has 14 residues. V trimming: 7 bases; J trimming: 7 bases; junction bases outside the gene matches: 9. This CDR3 reads CASKNLGTGVGYTF. CDR3 nucleotide sequence: TGTGCCAGCAAAAACCTAGGGACAGGGGTTGGCTACACCTTC.

This clonotype has ten or more counts. In this CDR3 the conserved last residue, phenylalanine or tryptophan, is missing, so a read error is likely. The limits of the CDR3 on the DNA are not certain, so only TCRdb's listed CDR3 is given. The genes are TRBV20-1 and TRBJ2-5. The germline CDR1 and CDR2 sequences are DFQATT and SNEGSKA (reference sequence). Ends included, the CDR3 has 12 residues. The CDR3 here is CSASKQETQYFG.

Many counts were recorded for this clonotype. J is TRBJ2-3 and V is TRBV12-3 or TRBV12-4; 12 nucleotides line up with TRBD2. Trimming took 5 bases from V and 2 from J; bases not matched to a gene: 5. This CDR3 spans 16 amino acids. The CDR3 DNA sequence: TGTGCCAGCAGTGAGCTAGCGGGGGGGTCCACAGATACGCAGTATTTT. Amino acid sequence: CASSELAGGSTDTQYF.

The V gene is TRBV12-3 or TRBV12-4, the J gene TRBJ1-2; D gene uncertain. This CDR3 has 13 amino acids. The V and J ends lost 5 bases and 6 bases respectively, with 13 bases between them. The CDR3 sequence: CASSPRFGDGYTF. The CDR3 DNA sequence: TGTGCCAGCAGTCCAAGGTTTGGGGATGGCTACACCTTC.

This clonotype was found many times. The CDR3 sequence is CASSVSYEQYF. In DNA, the CDR3 is TGTGCCAGCAGCGTGTCCTACGAGCAGTACTTC. The J gene is TRBJ2-7, the V gene TRBV5-6; D unresolved. Trimming stripped 4 bases from V and 1 base from J, with 3 bases between. The CDR3 has 11 amino acids. Germline V lookup: CDR1 SGHDT, CDR2 YYEEEE.

This clonotype was seen a few times. The rearrangement uses TRBV7-2 and TRBJ1-4, with 8 positions matching TRBD1. The CDR3 contains 17 residues. With V trimmed by 2 bases and J by 5 bases, 10 bases remained unmatched. The germline CDR1 and CDR2 sequences are SGHTA and FQGNSA. CDR3 protein: CASSLLNLDRENEKLFF. Written as DNA, the CDR3 is TGTGCCAGCAGCTTACTGAACCTGGACAGGGAGAATGAAAAACTGTTTTTT. Based on the CDR3 plus reference TRBV7-2 and TRBJ1-4, the full variable domain is GAGVSQSPSNKVTEKGKDVELRCDPISGHTALYWYRQSLGQGLEFLIYFQGNSAPDKSGLPSDRFSAERTGGSVSTLTIQRTQQEDSAVYLCASSLLNLDRENEKLFFGSGTQLSVL.

In this sample, this clonotype turned up a few times. The chain combines TRBV20-1 with TRBJ2-5, with TRBD2 matching over 12 bases. Germline V gives CDR1 DFQATT, CDR2 SNEGSKA (reference sequence). J lost 0 bases, V lost 2 bases, and 4 bases had no gene match. The CDR3 is made up of 16 amino acids. This CDR3 is CSARPTSGGYQETQYF. In DNA, the CDR3 is TGCAGTGCTAGACCCACTAGCGGGGGGTACCAAGAGACCCAGTACTTC.

J is TRBJ2-7 and V is TRBV12-3 or TRBV12-4; the D gene could be TRBD1 or TRBD2 (5 bases each). This CDR3 comprises 14 residues. V lost 4 bases and J lost 0, with 10 bases in between. For the CDR3, the DNA is TGTGCCAGCAGTTCCGGGGCAGCCTCCTACGAGCAGTACTTC. Translated, it gives CASSSGAASYEQYF.

This clonotype was seen ten or more times. The V gene is TRBV10-3, the J gene TRBJ2-2; D not resolved. Germline CDR1 is ENHRY and CDR2 is SYGVKD. This CDR3 has 13 amino acids. The CDR3 nucleotides read TGTGCAGCCCAAGGGCCTGAGACCGGGGAGCTGTTTTTT. This translates into CAAQGPETGELFF.

This clonotype was detected ten times or more. This chain links TRBV6-5 with TRBJ2-2; no reliable D call. V was pared by 1 base and J by 6 bases, with 9 bases between. The CDR3 consists of 14 residues. Germline V CDR1 and CDR2: MNHEY, SVGAGI. The CDR3 nucleotides read TGTGCCAGCAGTTACTTGGATGAGGCCGGGGAGCTGTTTTTT. This codes for CASSYLDEAGELFF.

The J gene is TRBJ2-1, the V gene TRBV7-3; D remains ambiguous. The CDR3 has 15 amino acids. Trimming took off 7 bases at V and 3 bases at J, with 16 bases between the two ends. CDR1 is SGHTA, CDR2 FQGTGA, per germline. The CDR3 bases are TGTGCCAGCACCCTGCGACCGGGCCTCTACAATGAGCAGTTCTTC. It specifies CASTLRPGLYNEQFF.

This clonotype has ten or more counts. The chain couples TRBV7-9 to TRBJ2-1; D is ambiguous. V was cut by 1 base and J by 2 bases, with 9 bases left in between. Germline-derived CDR1 and CDR2 are SEHNR and FQNEAQ (reference sequence). The CDR3 covers 15 residues. CDR3 nucleotide sequence: TGTGCCAGCAGCTTAGGGGGAAAACCCTACAATGAGCAGTTCTTC. It yields the protein CASSLGGKPYNEQFF.

This clonotype was recorded many times. The chain joins TRBV4-2 to TRBJ2-6, with D hard to call. Germline assignment: CDR1 LGHNA and CDR2 YNFKEQ. V lost 0 bases and J 0 bases, leaving 15 bases between the germline ends. This CDR3 comprises 19 residues. The chain's CDR3 is CASSQDRSVGHSGANVLTF. CDR3 nucleotide sequence: TGTGCCAGCAGCCAAGATCGATCCGTGGGCCACTCTGGGGCCAACGTCCTGACTTTC.

There are many counts of this clonotype. The V and J genes are TRBV6-1 and TRBJ1-5, with a weak D call TRBD1 (6 bases). Trimming stripped 6 bases from V and 6 bases from J, with 9 bases between. The CDR3 has 12 residues. Germline CDR1 MNHNS, CDR2 SASEGT. The CDR3 DNA reads as TGTGCCAGCAGCAAGGGGGGTCAGCCCCAGCATTTT. Its protein product is CASSKGGQPQHF.

Turning to this clonotype: Likely a read error: the CDR3 ends without its conserved phenylalanine or tryptophan. The rearrangement joins TRBV7-2 to TRBJ1-3, with D perhaps TRBD1 (6 bases). The CDR3 is 15 amino acids. From germline, CDR1 is SGHTA and CDR2 FQGNSA. Trimming left V 5 bases short and J 0 bases short, with 11 bases between. The CDR3 reads CASSATGSSGNTIYL. The CDR3 DNA is TGTGCCAGCAGCGCTACAGGGTCCTCTGGAAACACCATATATCTT.

This clonotype was detected only once. A single base separates this from a much larger clone, so it may be a read error. V usage is TRBV11-2 and J usage is TRBJ2-2; TRBD2 aligns across 7 bases. This CDR3 has 18 residues. CDR1 SGHAT and CDR2 FQNNGV come from the germline V gene. The V gene end was trimmed by 3 bases and the J gene end by 1 base; junction bases not matched to a gene: 11. The CDR3 loop reads CASSFNDELALNTGELFF. CDR3 DNA sequence: TGTGCCAGCAGCTTTAACGATGAACTAGCGCTGAACACCGGGGAGCTGTTTTTT.

Notes on this clonotype: At one of its ends the junction is not consistent with the germline gene, which may arise from a read error. This rearrangement joins TRBV2 to TRBJ1-1; D is unresolved. This CDR3 region has 19 residues. The germline gives CDR1 SNHLY, CDR2 FYNNEI. The DNA of the CDR3 is TGTGCCATCAGTTCTCCCTATATAGGAGGGATGGTCATGAACACTGAAGCTTTCTTT. Its protein product is CAISSPYIGGMVMNTEAFF.

This clonotype has a count of ten or more. This rearrangement joins TRBV10-2 to TRBJ1-3; tentative D call: TRBD1 (6 bases). V was cut by 3 bases and J by 3 bases, with 6 bases left in between. CDR1 and CDR2 (germline): WSHSY, SAAADI. CDR3 size: 13 residues. Here the CDR3 reads CASSDRGGNTIYF. CDR3 coding DNA: TGCGCCAGCAGTGACAGGGGTGGAAACACCATATATTTT.

The chain joins TRBV4-3 to TRBJ2-4; 10 bases fit TRBD2. Germline V gene sequence: CDR1 LGHNA, CDR2 YSLEER. Losses at the gene ends were 1 base for V and 1 base for J; bases not matched to a gene: 7. This CDR3 is built from 18 residues. The CDR3 loop is CASSQAGSSGRAKNIQYF. As DNA, the CDR3 is TGCGCCAGCAGCCAAGCCGGCAGTAGCGGGAGGGCCAAAAACATTCAGTACTTC.

This clonotype has only a few counts. The chain carries TRBV2 and TRBJ2-7; 8 bases line up with TRBD1. From germline, CDR1 is SNHLY and CDR2 FYNNEI. V trimming: 4 bases; J trimming: 1 base; junction bases outside the gene matches: 3. CDR3 length equals 14 residues. The CDR3, as DNA: TGTGCCAGCAGTGCGAGGACAGGGTCCTACGAGCAGTACTTC. This gives the protein CASSARTGSYEQYF. Drawing the rest from reference TRBV2 and TRBJ2-7, the complete variable domain is EPEVTQTPSHQVTQMGQEVILRCVPISNHLYFYWYRQILGQKVEFLVSFYNNEISEKSEIFDDQFSVERPDGSNFTLKIRSTKLEDSAMYFCASSARTGSYEQYFGPGTRLTVT.

V usage is TRBV4-2 and J usage is TRBJ2-7; TRBD2 agrees at 9 bases. The CDR3 has 17 residues. V lost 0 bases to trimming and J lost 2 bases; unmatched junction nucleotides: 8. CDR1 is LGHNA and CDR2 is YNFKEQ in the germline V gene. CDR3 amino acids: CASSQDRKRGDPYEQYF. The CDR3 DNA follows: TGTGCCAGCAGCCAAGATCGGAAGCGGGGGGACCCCTACGAGCAGTACTTC.